This T cell receptor (beta chain) was retrieved from a study of Graves' ophthalmopathy and Graves' hyperthyroidism. This clonotype was counted many times. Its antigen is unknown. General observations from the study: A roughly 84% specificity and 85% to 90% sensitivity were achieved by a 13-signature model that separated ophthalmopathy from stable hyperthyroidism.

Amplification of the TCR beta CDR3 regions used RNA transcripts (as template). First-round RT-PCR employed HTBI primers, with a second-round multiplex PCR after it. A single record per CDR3 protein comes from TCRdb applying MiXCR to the multiplex PCR reads. This table holds roughly 300,000 distinct CDR3 sequences, about a sixth found once. V lost 8 bases and J lost 7, with 12 bases in between. The CDR3 is 13 amino acids. Per germline, CDR1 LNHDA and CDR2 SQIVND (reference sequence). The V gene is TRBV19, the J gene TRBJ1-6; D possibly corresponds to TRBD1 (5 bases). Sequencing was done on a sample of peripheral blood. The clonotype originates from an adult man with Graves' ophthalmopathy. The CDR3 coding sequence is TGTGCCAGTGGGCACAGGAGAAATTCACCCCTCCACTTT. Encoded protein: CASGHRRNSPLHF.